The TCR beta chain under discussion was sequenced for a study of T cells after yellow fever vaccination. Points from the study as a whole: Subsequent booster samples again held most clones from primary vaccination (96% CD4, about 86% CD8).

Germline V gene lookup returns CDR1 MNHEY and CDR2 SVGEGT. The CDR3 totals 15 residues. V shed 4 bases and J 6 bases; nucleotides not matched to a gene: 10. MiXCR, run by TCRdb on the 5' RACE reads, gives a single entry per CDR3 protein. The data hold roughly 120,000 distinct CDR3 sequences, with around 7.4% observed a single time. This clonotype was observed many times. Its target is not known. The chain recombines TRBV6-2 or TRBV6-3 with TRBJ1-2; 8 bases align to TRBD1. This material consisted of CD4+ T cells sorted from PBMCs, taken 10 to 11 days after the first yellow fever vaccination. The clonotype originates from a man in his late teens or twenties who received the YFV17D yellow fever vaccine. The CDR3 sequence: CASSSRRTGSDGYTF. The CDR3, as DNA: TGTGCCAGCAGTTCCCGGAGGACAGGGTCGGATGGCTACACCTTC.